The entry below gives a single T cell receptor beta chain sequence along with its context. The antigen remains undetermined. Random hexamers served to reverse transcribe roughly 0.5 to 1 ug RNA. TCRdb reprocessed the immunoSEQ multiplex PCR reads with MiXCR, giving one entry per CDR3 protein. Of about 150,000 distinct CDR3 sequences in the sample, roughly 94% were seen once. This sample was included in a study of CD8 T cells in Susac syndrome. Turning to the study itself: Blood was drawn from Susac syndrome patients while they were therapy-naive, on corticosteroids, or on intravenous immunoglobulin alone.

CDR3 length: 15 residues. Looked up from germline, CDR1 is GTSNPN and CDR2 is SVGIG (reference sequence). V was clipped by 2 bases and J by 5 bases, with 18 bases between them. Points from the study as a whole: Detection of Susac-specific public clones gave some 15 in total CD8+ repertoires and about five in CD8+ TEMRA repertoires.

The gene calls are TRBV30 and TRBJ1-2, with a tentative D call TRBD1 (5 bases). The sample comprised CD8+ T cells from PBMCs. The sequence was collected from a human donor with Susac syndrome. In DNA form, the CDR3 reads TGTGCCTGGAGTTGGCAGGGTAGGGGTTTATATGGCTACACCTTC. Its translation is CAWSWQGRGLYGYTF.